The 27 T cell receptor beta chains given below trace back to one sample, sequenced in a study of shared T cell receptors in the human thymus. Profiling relied on immunoSEQ multiplex PCR, and the TCRdb table lists in-frame clones only, not all of them. This table holds some 720,000 clones, 85% to 90% found once. This sample also appeared in a second study, on human thymus T cells.

The sample consisted of thymocytes. The receptor set was obtained from a boy in the first two years of life with a congenital heart defect.

The CDR3 protein is CASSHASGSAHEQYF. CDR3 nucleotides: TGTGCCAGCAGCCATGCAAGCGGGAGTGCCCACGAGCAGTACTTC. The gene calls are TRBV4-2 and TRBJ2-7, with 8 bases aligning to TRBD2. V was clipped by 3 bases and J by 5 bases; unmatched bases: 9. The V gene's germline CDR1 is LGHNA and CDR2 YNFKEQ. The CDR3 length is 15 residues.

The V gene is TRBV18, the J gene TRBJ2-2; TRBD2 aligns across 9 bases. The length of the CDR3 is 18 residues. The junction had 10 bases not matched to a gene; V was cut back by 2 bases and J by 3 bases. Germline V gives CDR1 KGHSH, CDR2 LQKENI. CDR3 sequence: CASSPAKREREDTGELFF. CDR3 in DNA: TGTGCCAGCTCACCAGCGAAGCGGGAGCGGGAGGACACCGGGGAGCTGTTTTTT.

This chain joins TRBV7-2 and TRBJ1-1, with 7 positions matching TRBD1. The length of the CDR3 is 14 residues. The trim removed 2 bases at V and 4 bases at J, leaving 4 bases unmatched. Germline CDR1 and CDR2: SGHTA and FQGNSA. The CDR3 is CASSLIRDSTEAFF. CDR3 nucleotides: TGTGCCAGCAGCTTAATCCGGGACAGCACTGAAGCTTTCTTT.

The J gene is TRBJ2-1, the V gene TRBV18, with 8 bases lining up with TRBD1. Germline V lookup: CDR1 KGHSH, CDR2 LQKENI. V trimming: 5 bases; J trimming: 5 bases; junction bases outside the gene matches: 5. The CDR3 runs 14 residues. CDR3 DNA sequence: TGTGCCAGCTCAACCTCGGACAGGGACAATGAGCAGTTCTTC. It is translated as CASSTSDRDNEQFF.

The J gene is TRBJ2-2, the V gene TRBV5-1, with 9 bases matching TRBD1. V lost 4 bases and J lost 0; bases outside the gene matches: 1. Germline V gives CDR1 SGHRS, CDR2 YFSETQ. The CDR3 spans 15 residues. CDR3 bases: TGCGCCAGCAGCCGGGACAGGGCGAACACCGGGGAGCTGTTTTTT. It is translated as CASSRDRANTGELFF.

This clone has a single count. The chain is built from TRBV5-1 and TRBJ2-2, with D tentatively TRBD2 (5 bases). V lost 4 bases and J 6 bases, leaving 19 bases between the germline ends. Per the germline V gene, CDR1 is SGHRS and CDR2 is YFSETQ. CDR3 length: 16 amino acids. The CDR3 nucleotides are TGCGCCAGCAGCGTTAACGCGGAGGCCCGGGCCGGGGAGCTGTTTTTT. It is translated as CASSVNAEARAGELFF.

The chain recombines TRBV9 with TRBJ2-5, with D perhaps matching TRBD2 (5 bases). The V and J ends lost 0 bases and 1 base respectively, with 13 bases between them. CDR3 length: 16 residues. Germline CDR1 and CDR2: SGDLS and YYNGEE. Written as DNA, the CDR3 is TGTGCCAGCAGCGTAGCCCAGGTTGGAGGCCAAGAGACCCAGTACTTC. It yields the protein CASSVAQVGGQETQYF. Looking up the rest from reference TRBV9 and TRBJ2-5 gives the full variable domain: DSGVTQTPKHLITATGQRVTLRCSPRSGDLSVYWYQQSLDQGLQFLIQYYNGEERAKGNILERFSAQQFPDLHSELNLSSLELGDSALYFCASSVAQVGGQETQYFGPGTRLLVL.

The chain couples TRBV15 to TRBJ1-3; 9 bases match TRBD1. The V gene's germline CDR1 is LNHNV and CDR2 YYDKDF (reference sequence). The CDR3 has 16 residues. The J segment lost 4 bases and the V segment lost 0 bases, leaving 4 bases of the junction unmatched. The CDR3 spells CATSRDKGTGGNTIYF. In DNA form, the CDR3 reads TGTGCCACCAGCAGAGATAAAGGGACAGGGGGAAACACCATATATTTT.

The chain links TRBV2 to TRBJ2-3; no reliable D call. Trimming removed 5 bases at V and 0 bases at J, with 12 bases between. Per the germline V gene, CDR1 is SNHLY and CDR2 is FYNNEI. This CDR3 has 15 residues. CDR3 coding DNA: TGTGCCAGCAGTCTGCCTAACCCTAGCACAGATACGCAGTATTTT. It is translated as CASSLPNPSTDTQYF.

The rearrangement uses TRBV30 and TRBJ2-5; 11 bases match TRBD2. This CDR3 comprises 17 residues. V lost 3 bases and J lost 2; bases outside the gene matches: 11. Germline V gene data show CDR1 as GTSNPN and CDR2 as SVGIG (reference sequence). CDR3 DNA sequence: TGTGCCTGGAGGGCTCCGAGGGGACTAGCGGTACAAGAGACCCAGTACTTC. Translation gives CAWRAPRGLAVQETQYF.

V is TRBV28 and J is TRBJ2-1; 11 bases map to TRBD1. Germline values: CDR1 MDHEN, CDR2 SYDVKM. Trimming took 4 bases from V and 8 from J; bases not matched to a gene: 4. This CDR3 spans 14 amino acids. The CDR3 reads CASSSPDRGHEQFF. Here the CDR3 DNA reads TGTGCCAGCAGTTCCCCGGACAGGGGGCATGAGCAGTTCTTC.

The chain carries TRBV4-2 and TRBJ2-3; 8 positions match TRBD2. The CDR3 is 18 amino acids. Germline values: CDR1 LGHNA, CDR2 YNFKEQ. After removal of 0 bases from V and 4 bases from J, the junction contained 12 bases not matched to a gene. CDR3 nucleotides: TGTGCCAGCAGCCAAGATCGATTGAGCGGGAGTGTTTCAGATACGCAGTATTTT. Translating it yields CASSQDRLSGSVSDTQYF.

Of note for this clone: Distinct nucleotide sequences in the sample also encode this CDR3. This chain connects TRBV6-5 to TRBJ2-2; D unclear. This CDR3 contains 13 residues. Trimming shortened V by 6 bases and J by 1 base, and 6 bases separated the two germline ends. CDR1 is MNHEY, CDR2 SVGAGI, per germline. CDR3 region: CASSSGNTGELFF. CDR3 coding DNA: TGTGCCAGCAGCTCAGGGAACACCGGGGAGCTGTTTTTT.

The chain links TRBV7-2 to TRBJ1-2, with D unclear. CDR3 length equals 16 residues. CDR1 is SGHTA and CDR2 is FQGNSA in the germline V gene. Trimming took off 7 bases at V and 8 bases at J, with 26 bases between the two ends. In DNA form, the CDR3 reads TGTGCCAGCACCCCACGGAGGCCACATTCCCCAAAGGGCTACACCTTC. This gives the protein CASTPRRPHSPKGYTF.

The chain has TRBV6-5 and TRBJ2-3; D is perhaps TRBD2 (6 bases). The germline gives CDR1 MNHEY, CDR2 SVGAGI. This CDR3 has 13 amino acids. V was shortened by 6 bases and J by 4 bases, with 11 bases between the two germline ends. The CDR3: CASRLRGSDTQYF. The CDR3, as DNA: TGTGCCAGCAGACTACGGGGGTCAGATACGCAGTATTTT.

In this sample, this clone turned up a few times. This sequence joins TRBV14 and TRBJ1-3; possible D gene TRBD1, 5 bases. The V gene's germline CDR1 is SGHDN and CDR2 FVKESK. Deletions cut 1 base from V and 0 bases from J, with 16 bases between. The CDR3 has 18 residues. This CDR3 reads CASSQASQGATSGNTIYF. The CDR3 DNA reads as TGTGCCAGCAGCCAAGCTTCTCAAGGGGCAACCTCTGGAAACACCATATATTTT.

The chain employs TRBV7-9 and TRBJ1-1, with D possibly matching TRBD1 (6 bases). V was cut by 3 bases and J by 0 bases, with 14 bases left in between. The CDR3 loop spans 16 amino acids. Germline CDR1 and CDR2: SEHNR and FQNEAQ (reference sequence). The CDR3 protein is CASSLGGLKMNTEAFF. CDR3 in DNA: TGTGCCAGCAGCTTGGGGGGGCTGAAAATGAACACTGAAGCTTTCTTT.

Points on this clone: Different DNA sequences within this sample yield the same CDR3. The chain carries TRBV20-1 and TRBJ2-3; D not resolved. This CDR3 is 11 amino acids long. Trimming took off 5 bases at V and 4 bases at J, with 7 bases between the two ends. CDR1 and CDR2 (germline): DFQATT, SNEGSKA (reference sequence). In nucleotides, the CDR3 is TGCAGTGCTCCGAGAGCAGATACGCAGTATTTT. It is translated as CSAPRADTQYF.

The chain recombines TRBV11-1 with TRBJ2-4, with D possibly being TRBD2 (8 bases). This CDR3 is 19 amino acids long. Trimming stripped 0 bases from V and 8 bases from J, with 26 bases between. Germline V gene data show CDR1 as SGHAT and CDR2 as FQDESV (reference sequence). The chain's CDR3 is CASSLAAGGNERELDIQYF. The CDR3 DNA is TGTGCCAGCAGCTTAGCGGCAGGGGGTAATGAGCGGGAGCTAGACATTCAGTACTTC.

In its sample, this clone was seen once. This chain uses TRBV7-6 with TRBJ2-3, with TRBD2 as a possible D gene (6 bases). Between the trimmed V and J ends, which lost 5 bases and 1 base, there was a span of 19 bases. The germline V gene encodes CDR1 SGHVS and CDR2 FNYEAQ. CDR3 length: 17 amino acids. CDR3 sequence (DNA): TGTGCCAGCAGCAGCCGGGACTCTGCCGGAGGCACAGATACGCAGTATTTT. It yields the protein CASSSRDSAGGTDTQYF.

This rearrangement joins TRBV30 to TRBJ2-2, with TRBD2 matching 7 bases. Germline V gives CDR1 GTSNPN, CDR2 SVGIG (reference sequence). J was trimmed by 3 bases and V by 3 bases; bases with no gene match: 7. The CDR3 runs to 15 residues. CDR3 nucleotides: TGTGCCTGGAGCGCAAGGACTAGGGACACCGGGGAGCTGTTTTTT. Translation gives CAWSARTRDTGELFF.

This chain joins TRBV4-3 and TRBJ2-2; TRBD2 agrees at 9 bases. The CDR3 extends over 17 amino acids. Trimming took 1 base from V and 8 from J; bases not matched to a gene: 11. CDR1 is LGHNA, CDR2 YSLEER, per germline. CDR3 amino acids: CASSQVGTSGPQGELFF. The CDR3 DNA follows: TGCGCCAGCAGCCAAGTCGGAACTAGCGGGCCTCAAGGGGAGCTGTTTTTT.

The J gene is TRBJ2-7, the V gene TRBV11-1, with a possible D match to TRBD1 (6 bases). Germline CDR1 reads SGHAT; CDR2 reads FQDESV (reference sequence). The CDR3 totals 14 residues. V was cut by 5 bases and J by 3 bases, with 14 bases left in between. The CDR3 DNA sequence: TGTGCCAGCAGCCACCTCGGACAGTACTACGAGCAGTACTTC. This codes for CASSHLGQYYEQYF. The full variable domain, completed using reference TRBV11-1 and TRBJ2-7, is EAEVAQSPRYKITEKSQAVAFWCDPISGHATLYWYRQILGQGPELLVQFQDESVVDDSQLPKDRFSAERLKGVDSTLKIQPAELGDSAMYLCASSHLGQYYEQYFGPGTRLTVT.

The rearrangement links TRBV11-3 to TRBJ1-4; maybe TRBD1 (5 bases). V lost 0 bases and J 3 bases, leaving 11 bases between the germline ends. Looked up from germline, CDR1 is SGHNT and CDR2 is YENEEA. The CDR3 has 16 residues. For the CDR3, the DNA is TGTGCCAGCAGCTTAGAGGGGCAGGGCTCTAATGAAAAACTGTTTTTT. Its protein is CASSLEGQGSNEKLFF. Drawing the rest from reference TRBV11-3 and TRBJ1-4, the complete variable domain is EAGVVQSPRYKIIEKKQPVAFWCNPISGHNTLYWYLQNLGQGPELLIRYENEEAVDDSQLPKDRFSAERLKGVDSTLKIQPAELGDSAVYLCASSLEGQGSNEKLFFGSGTQLSVL.

In its sample, this clone was seen a few times. The chain carries TRBV5-1 and TRBJ2-5, with no clear D. The germline CDR1 and CDR2 sequences are SGHRS and YFSETQ. The CDR3 is made up of 12 amino acids. With 5 bases removed from V and 2 bases from J, the gap between germline ends came to 7 bases. CDR3 sequence: CASRGEQETQYF. The CDR3 nucleotides are TGCGCCAGCAGGGGCGAGCAAGAGACCCAGTACTTC.

This clone was detected only a few times. This chain connects TRBV4-3 to TRBJ2-1, with 7 positions matching TRBD2. There are 13 residues in the CDR3. V was clipped by 4 bases and J by 5 bases; unmatched bases: 2. Germline lookup yields CDR1 LGHNA and CDR2 YSLEER. The CDR3 DNA is TGCGCCAGCAGCCCCCGGGAGGACAATGAGCAGTTCTTC. This translates into CASSPREDNEQFF.

This chain uses TRBV5-4 with TRBJ2-7; D is ambiguous. This CDR3 is built from 14 residues. V was pared by 0 bases and J by 6 bases, with 13 bases between. From germline, CDR1 is SGHNT and CDR2 YYREEE (reference sequence). Here the CDR3 DNA reads TGTGCCAGCAGCTTGGCCCTCGGGTCGGCCGAGCAGTACTTC. Its protein product is CASSLALGSAEQYF. The full variable domain, completed using reference TRBV5-4 and TRBJ2-7, is ETGVTQSPTHLIKTRGQQVTLRCSSQSGHNTVSWYQQALGQGPQFIFQYYREEENGRGNFPPRFSGLQFPNYSSELNVNALELDDSALYLCASSLALGSAEQYFGPGTRLTVT.